This T cell receptor beta chain was captured in a study of shared clonotypes between healthy human individuals (dated by TCRdb to 2020 to 2021). In terms of the full investigation: A few men and a couple of women, aged 18 to 49 years, made up the cohort. For each donor, CD4 naive and CD4 memory were each run on three plates, CD8 naive on two plates, and CD8 memory on one plate. To estimate repertoire size and how much clonotype sharing occurs between individuals, the study deeply sequenced the blood TCR repertoires of five healthy adults. To increase sequencing depth and limit assay-specific biases, TCR repertoire library preparation and sequencing were carried out by different laboratories using diverse techniques. Leukapheresis yielded between about 0.85 and 9.5 billion PBMCs per donor. Broader findings and caveats from the paper: Based on pairwise subsampling, the degree of clonotype sharing among donors was expected to be affected by sequencing depth. Across a few donors, approximately 5% of naive CD4, approximately 4% of naive CD8, about 2.3% of memory CD4, and 0.4% of memory CD8 clonotypes were shared. Naive subsets generally had larger estimated clonotype richness than memory subsets. Because the study included only a small number of donors, the genetic and exposure-history diversity represented was limited. Sampling was restricted to blood, and TCR repertoires in tissue are likely to differ from TCR repertoires in blood. Compared with non-shared clonotypes, the clonotypes found in all four sorted-subset donors had higher generation probabilities. Incomplete sequencing was indicated by rarefaction of sorted-subset datasets, despite the large sequencing depth.

CDR1 and CDR2, looked up from the germline V gene, are MRHNA and SNTAGT. The CDR3 has 14 amino acids, counting the end cysteine and phenylalanine. Only CDR3 DNA is held: 42 bases, read in frame from base 1. A distance of 13 bases separates the germline ends of V and J, which lose 10 bases and 0 bases respectively. Healthy HIV-negative adults with no recently reported acute infections or vaccinations were included as donors. Only Caucasian adults living in Nashville, Tennessee, USA were represented among the donors. CD4+ T cells were enriched through magnetic negative selection, after which naive cells were positively selected on CD45RA and the remaining negative fraction served as the memory subset. Blood was collected by leukapheresis, and PBMCs were isolated by Ficoll-Histopaque density gradient centrifugation and then cryopreserved in liquid nitrogen vapor phase. Purity and quantity of every magnetically sorted T cell population were checked by analytical flow cytometry. From each sorted fraction, genomic DNA was isolated and quantified by UV absorbance on a Nanodrop 2000c.

On this clone itself: This receptor's antigen is unknown. Base qualities are not at hand, and no much larger clone is one base apart.

Using the deep immunoSEQ assay, TCR CDR3 regions were amplified from genomic DNA by multiplex PCR. For each cell subset, the extracted genomic DNA was distributed evenly across all wells of several immunoSEQ 96-well plates, and each plate served as one replicate. Each replicate PCR for sorted subsets received about 0.2 ug genomic DNA, equal to tens of thousands of T cell genomes. Purified libraries were measured with a Qubit 3.0 fluorometer, size-checked on a Bioanalyzer 2100, and measured again with the KAPA Library Quantification kit. Every immunoSEQ 96-well plate was sequenced on a dedicated single-read 150-cycle Illumina NextSeq 550 flow cell. From the authors' description of their analysis: Because the immunoSEQ output held only junctional sequences and lacked quality scores, the filtering could not match the filtering applied to full-length reads. To assign V/J genes and CDR3, sequences were annotated against IMGT germline references using PyIR, a Python wrapper for IgBLAST v1.9. Reads were removed for weak V/J assignments (E-value above 1e-6), missing CDR3, stop codons, out-of-frame junctions, or ambiguous translated residues. A V3J clonotype was defined by an identical inferred V gene, J gene, and CDR3 amino acid sequence. Percentage overlap between repertoires was computed as shared unique clonotypes divided by the size of the smaller repertoire. RTK rarefaction, the Chao1 estimator, and Recon v2.1 estimates of unobserved clonotypes were used to assess repertoire richness. OLGA was used to compute generation probabilities for all TCRbeta clonotypes that the gDNA method yielded from a few donors. TCRdb re-hosts the immuneACCESS table, in-frame sequences only. Its copies lack some clones; in the studies checked, an unresolved V gene accounts for under half of them, and the cause for the rest is not known. V, J and clone size derive from that table, while D and trimming were established from the DNA sequence. The sample table records a few million clones; about 92% of these occur just once. In total, the top ten clones hold around 0.14% of the sample.

The receptor was derived from a man younger than 35 in good health. The sequenced material came from naive CD4+ T cells sorted from blood. The intended sense of this specimen's cell subset or site label: CD45RA+ positively selected. The chain couples TRBV6-4 to TRBJ1-5; the D gene assignment is ambiguous. The CDR3 protein is CAISLRDSNQPQHF. The nucleotide sequence is TGTGCCATCTCATTGAGGGATAGCAATCAGCCCCAGCATTTT.